The clone carrying this T cell receptor beta chain was observed a few times. Its matching antigen is unknown. These data belong to a study of early T cells in non-severe SARS-CoV-2 infection. As for the study in general: Sequencing of unsorted whole blood was done on bulk RNA, leaving chains unpaired. Study-level points and caveats: Database matching using VDJdb favored anti-spike CD8 responses, with private and CD4 specificities left missing.

In germline, CDR1 is SGHTA, CDR2 FQGTGA. The CDR3 has 15 amino acids. V gave up 5 bases and J gave up 1 base, with 15 bases separating them. TCRdb independently ran MiXCR on the 5' RACE reads; one entry per CDR3 protein. Among tens of thousands of distinct CDR3 sequences listed, 10% to 15% were seen once. Material: whole blood. This TCR derives from an adult who was a healthcare worker with PCR-confirmed SARS-CoV-2 infection or an uninfected control (not recorded which). V and J are TRBV7-3 and TRBJ2-7; no reliable D call. CDR3 protein: CASSDTFSGSYEQYF. CDR3 nucleotide sequence: TGTGCCAGCAGCGACACCTTTTCCGGGTCCTACGAGCAGTACTTC.